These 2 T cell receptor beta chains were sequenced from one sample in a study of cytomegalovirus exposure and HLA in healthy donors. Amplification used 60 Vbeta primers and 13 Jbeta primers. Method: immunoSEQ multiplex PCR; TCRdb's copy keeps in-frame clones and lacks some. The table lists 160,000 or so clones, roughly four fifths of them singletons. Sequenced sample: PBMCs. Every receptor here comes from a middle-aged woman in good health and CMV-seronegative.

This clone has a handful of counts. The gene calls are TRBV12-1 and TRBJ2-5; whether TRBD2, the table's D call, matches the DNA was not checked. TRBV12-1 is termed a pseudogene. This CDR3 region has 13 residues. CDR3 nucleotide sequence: TGTGCCAGCAGCTCTAGAAACCAAGAGACCCAGTACTTC. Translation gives CASSSRNQETQYF.

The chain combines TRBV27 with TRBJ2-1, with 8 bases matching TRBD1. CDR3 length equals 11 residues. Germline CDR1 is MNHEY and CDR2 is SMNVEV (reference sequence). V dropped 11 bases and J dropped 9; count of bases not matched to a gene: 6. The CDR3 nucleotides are TGTGCCGGACAGGGTCGGGGTGAGCAGTTCTTC. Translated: CAGQGRGEQFF.